The T cell receptor beta chain described here comes from a study of OX40 agonist ivuxolimab in advanced cancers. About the full investigation: Ivuxolimab, which targeted the costimulatory receptor OX40 (CD134), was an agonistic, fully human IgG2 monoclonal antibody. Intravenous ivuxolimab was administered to patients every 2 weeks at six dose levels: 0.01, 0.1, 0.3, 1.5, 3 and 10 mg/kg. Of the roughly 50 dose-escalation patients, hepatocellular carcinoma was present in about 20, melanoma in approximately 15, renal cell carcinoma in 9 and head and neck cancer in 9. The dose-escalation cohort was roughly 87% male with a mean age of about 54 years, ranging from about 20 to 85. Prior anti-PD-1, anti-PD-L1 or anti-CTLA-4 therapy was permitted, and checkpoint inhibitors had been received by around 39% of dose-escalation patients. Partial responses occurred in three dose-escalation patients: two with cutaneous melanoma and one with hepatocellular carcinoma. The purpose of peripheral TCRbeta sequencing was to test whether ivuxolimab changed TCR sequence diversity and led to clonal T-cell expansion. The monotherapy dose-escalation portion (N of about 52 patients) of the phase I ivuxolimab trial is reported in the paper.

Worth noting for this clone: What this receptor recognizes is not known. Base quality data are lacking; no much larger clone is found one base away.

For sequencing of the TCRbeta CDR3 region, genomic DNA was extracted from the sorted cells. The immunoSEQ Assay was used to sequence the TCRbeta CDR3 regions. TCRdb holds this immuneACCESS table with in-frame rearrangements only. Some clones are missing; in checked studies, unresolved V genes explain under half, and the rest has no known cause. The sample table shows tens of thousands of clones, and roughly 80% are seen once. The ten most abundant clones make up 1.6% of the sample. Overall study outcomes, separate from this receptor: Low levels of normalized T-cell clonal expansion were also seen in some nonresponding patients. After ivuxolimab, expanded clones were on average more numerous among CD8+ T cells than among CD4+ T cells. The antigen specificity of the peripheral T cells that underwent clonal expansion was not determined. At doses of 0.1 to 3.0 mg/kg, clonal expansion of both CD4+ and CD8+ blood T cells was observed from baseline to week 6. In partial responders in the 0.1-3.0 mg/kg groups, normalized peripheral clonal expansion was found to be among the lowest, especially among CD8+ T cells.

Taken from the germline V gene, the CDR1 and CDR2 loops are SGHRS and YFSETQ. Trimming at the junction amounts to 3 bases on V and 0 bases on J, and the germline ends lie 12 bases apart. The CDR3 spans 15 residues, from the cysteine through the phenylalanine. Only the CDR3 part of the read is kept: 45 bases, read in frame from the first base. The trial excluded patients who had a history of autoimmune disease or who were on systemic immunosuppression. Peripheral blood for TCR sequencing was collected from all dose cohorts at baseline, on cycle 4 day 1, and on cycle 7 day 1. Samples were obtained from an open-label, multicenter, first-in-human phase I dose-escalation trial of ivuxolimab. Adults with locally advanced or metastatic head and neck squamous cell, hepatocellular, melanoma or renal cell carcinoma were enrolled in the trial. Before TCR sequencing, CD4+ T cells and CD8+ T cells from peripheral blood were sorted into separate populations.

Sequenced here: CD4+ or CD8+ T cells sorted from blood, sampled in a trial of the OX40 agonist ivuxolimab. Recombination linked TRBV5-1 to TRBJ2-5; no D gene call is confident. The clonotype comes from an adult with an advanced solid tumor such as melanoma, head and neck, liver or kidney cancer. The CDR3: CASSSLDGNQETQYF. The nucleotides are TGCGCCAGCAGCTCTCTGGACGGAAACCAAGAGACCCAGTACTTC.